Below are 21 T cell receptor beta chains sequenced from a single sample in a study of cytomegalovirus exposure and HLA in healthy donors. The protocol was immunoSEQ multiplex PCR, while the TCRdb copy is restricted to in-frame clones and leaves out a portion. The profile shows around 60,000 clones, roughly 94% of them singletons. Material: PBMCs. The receptors here all came from a man between 18 and 29 years old in good health and CMV-seropositive.

The chain is built from TRBV7-6 and TRBJ1-6; TRBD1 is a possible D gene (5 bases). The CDR3 runs to 15 residues. Trimming stripped 2 bases from V and 8 bases from J, with 13 bases between. Germline CDR1 and CDR2: SGHVS and FNYEAQ. For the CDR3, the DNA is TGTGCCAGCAGCTTACGCATGTGGGGGGATTCACCCCTCCACTTT. Encoded protein: CASSLRMWGDSPLHF. Full variable domain (outside the CDR3, taken from reference TRBV7-6 and TRBJ1-6): GAGVSQSPRYKVTKRGQDVALRCDPISGHVSLYWYRQALGQGPEFLTYFNYEAQQDKSGLPNDRFSAERPEGSISTLTIQRTEQRDSAMYRCASSLRMWGDSPLHFGNGTRLTVT.

The rearrangement uses TRBV29-1 and TRBJ2-1; possible D gene TRBD1, 6 bases. The CDR3 contains 11 residues. The ends were cut back, 5 bases at V and 7 bases at J, with 9 bases in the middle. Germline V gene data show CDR1 as SQVTM and CDR2 as ANQGSEA. The DNA for the CDR3 is TGCAGCGTTCAGGGGCTGAATGAGCAGTTCTTC. Protein product: CSVQGLNEQFF.

J is TRBJ1-3 and V is TRBV5-1; 8 bases fit TRBD1. Unmatched junction bases numbered 9, after V lost 3 bases and J lost 4 bases. CDR1 and CDR2 from the germline V gene are SGHRS and YFSETQ. The CDR3 contains 16 residues. CDR3: CASSSRTGSYGNTIYF. As DNA, the CDR3 is TGCGCCAGCAGCTCACGGACAGGGTCATACGGAAACACCATATATTTT.

The rearrangement joins TRBV7-6 to TRBJ2-7, with D perhaps matching TRBD1 (6 bases). V lost 3 bases, J lost 6 bases, and 9 bases lay in between. The germline gives CDR1 SGHVS, CDR2 FNYEAQ. CDR3 size: 12 residues. This chain's CDR3 is CASSFLGGEQYF. CDR3 nucleotide sequence: TGTGCCAGCAGCTTCCTAGGGGGCGAGCAGTACTTC.

This clone appeared a single time. The rearrangement joins TRBV29-1 to TRBJ1-2; a weak D match, TRBD1 (5 bases). CDR3 size: 15 residues. Trimming shortened V by 7 bases and J by 2 bases, and 20 bases separated the two germline ends. From germline, CDR1 is SQVTM and CDR2 ANQGSEA. The chain's CDR3 is CSGAISGNANYGYTF. The CDR3 DNA follows: TGCAGCGGGGCCATCTCAGGGAATGCGAACTATGGCTACACCTTC. Full variable domain (remainder filled in from reference TRBV29-1 and TRBJ1-2): SAVISQKPSRDICQRGTSLTIQCQVDSQVTMMFWYRQQPGQSLTLIATANQGSEATYESGFVIDKFPISRPNLTFSTLTVSNMSPEDSSIYLCSGAISGNANYGYTFGSGTRLTVV.

This chain connects TRBV27 to TRBJ1-4; 7 nucleotides line up with TRBD1. The CDR3 is made up of 14 amino acids. CDR1 is MNHEY and CDR2 is SMNVEV in the germline V gene (reference sequence). V shed 6 bases, J shed 7 bases, and the junction held 8 bases outside the gene matches. The CDR3 loop reads CASSPRQGGEKLFF. CDR3 bases: TGTGCCAGCAGCCCAAGACAGGGAGGTGAAAAACTGTTTTTT.

The V and J genes are TRBV6-1 and TRBJ1-3; 7 positions match TRBD1. The CDR3 contains 17 residues. V lost 1 base to trimming and J lost 4 bases; unmatched junction nucleotides: 10. Germline values: CDR1 MNHNS, CDR2 SASEGT. CDR3 nucleotide sequence: TGTGCCAGCAGTGAAGGGGACAGCTGGAATCCAGGAAACACCATATATTTT. Translating gives CASSEGDSWNPGNTIYF.

The V and J genes are TRBV2 and TRBJ1-2; D remains unclear. Germline V gene sequence: CDR1 SNHLY, CDR2 FYNNEI. V was trimmed by 4 bases and J by 3 bases, leaving 15 bases between them. CDR3 length equals 15 residues. The CDR3 DNA reads TGTGCCAGCAGTGCTGTCGGAAACAGCCACTATGGCTACACCTTC. Its translation is CASSAVGNSHYGYTF.

The rearrangement links TRBV5-6 to TRBJ2-6; no clear D gene. This CDR3 region has 15 residues. Per germline, CDR1 SGHDT and CDR2 YYEEEE. Deletions cut 0 bases from V and 0 bases from J, with 4 bases between. CDR3 nucleotides: TGTGCCAGCAGCTTGGCCGGCTCTGGGGCCAACGTCCTGACTTTC. It encodes CASSLAGSGANVLTF.

The chain uses TRBV28 and TRBJ2-1; 9 bases are a match to TRBD2. There are 22 residues in the CDR3. Germline trimming cut 8 bases from V and 5 bases from J; bases unmatched to any gene: 31. Germline V CDR1 and CDR2: MDHEN, SYDVKM. The CDR3 reads CASSNRGLRHTTAGGPNNEQFF. The CDR3 nucleotides read TGTGCCAGCTCTAACAGGGGTTTGCGCCACACGACAGCGGGAGGACCCAACAATGAGCAGTTCTTC.

The rearrangement joins TRBV10-3 to TRBJ2-2, with a tentative D call TRBD1 (5 bases). CDR1 and CDR2 from the germline V gene are ENHRY and SYGVKD. The CDR3 runs 14 residues. Trimming pared 10 bases from V and 0 bases from J, leaving 12 bases between. The CDR3 DNA reads as TGTGCCAGTCATTTGGGGCCGAACACCGGGGAGCTGTTTTTT. Translated: CASHLGPNTGELFF.

This chain connects TRBV6-5 to TRBJ1-1, with D unclear. CDR1 MNHEY and CDR2 SVGAGI come from the germline V gene. The CDR3 has 13 amino acids. Trimming removed 6 bases at V and 1 base at J, with 9 bases between. This CDR3 is CASRLRWNTEAFF. The DNA of the CDR3 is TGTGCCAGCAGACTACGGTGGAACACTGAAGCTTTCTTT.

This chain joins TRBV28 and TRBJ2-5, with TRBD2 matching over 9 bases. Per germline, CDR1 MDHEN and CDR2 SYDVKM. J was trimmed by 3 bases and V by 6 bases; bases with no gene match: 8. This CDR3 comprises 15 residues. As DNA, the CDR3 is TGTGCCAGCAGGAAGACTAGCGGCTGGGAAGAGACCCAGTACTTC. Its translation is CASRKTSGWEETQYF. Based on the CDR3 plus reference TRBV28 and TRBJ2-5, the full variable domain is DVKVTQSSRYLVKRTGEKVFLECVQDMDHENMFWYRQDPGLGLRLIYFSYDVKMKEKGDIPEGYSVSREKKERFSLILESASTNQTSMYLCASRKTSGWEETQYFGPGTRLLVL.

The J gene is TRBJ2-7, the V gene TRBV18, with D tentatively TRBD2 (5 bases). V dropped 0 bases and J dropped 7 bases, with 10 bases sitting between them. CDR3 length: 13 residues. Germline V gene lookup returns CDR1 KGHSH and CDR2 LQKENI. The DNA of the CDR3 is TGTGCCAGCTCACCACCGCAAACGGGAGAGCAGTACTTC. It codes for CASSPPQTGEQYF.

CDR3 region: CASSGTSGVDTSQETQYF. CDR3 DNA sequence: TGTGCCAGCAGCGGGACTAGCGGGGTCGACACTTCCCAAGAGACCCAGTACTTC. V and J are TRBV11-2 and TRBJ2-5; 13 bases agree with TRBD2. Trimming removed 5 bases from V and 1 base from J; junction bases left unmatched: 10. This CDR3 contains 18 residues. The germline V gene has CDR1 SGHAT and CDR2 FQNNGV.

The chain links TRBV7-2 to TRBJ2-1; 12 bases match TRBD2. V trimming: 6 bases; J trimming: 1 base; junction bases outside the gene matches: 1. Germline CDR1 reads SGHTA; CDR2 reads FQGNSA. The CDR3 runs 15 residues. CDR3 nucleotide sequence: TGTGCCAGCAGGGGGACTAGCGGGTCCTACAATGAGCAGTTCTTC. This encodes CASRGTSGSYNEQFF. The full variable domain, in which reference TRBV7-2 and TRBJ2-1 provide the parts outside the CDR3, is GAGVSQSPSNKVTEKGKDVELRCDPISGHTALYWYRQSLGQGLEFLIYFQGNSAPDKSGLPSDRFSAERTGGSVSTLTIQRTQQEDSAVYLCASRGTSGSYNEQFFGPGTRLTVL.

This chain's CDR3 is CASSGYNFQANSGNTIYF. The CDR3 DNA reads TGTGCCAGCAGCGGATACAACTTTCAGGCCAACTCTGGAAACACCATATATTTT. The chain is built from TRBV7-9 and TRBJ1-3; D not certain. Germline CDR1 is SEHNR and CDR2 is FQNEAQ (reference sequence). This CDR3 contains 18 residues. Trimming cost V 5 bases and J 0 bases, with 20 bases left between them.

The V gene is TRBV10-2, the J gene TRBJ2-3; maybe TRBD2 (7 bases). V lost 6 bases to trimming and J lost 9 bases, with 22 bases between them. The CDR3 contains 15 residues. Germline assignment: CDR1 WSHSY and CDR2 SAAADI. CDR3: CASREARGSGRTQYF. The CDR3 coding sequence is TGCGCCAGCAGGGAGGCCAGGGGTAGCGGGCGAACGCAGTATTTT.

This clone has a single count. This sequence joins TRBV2 and TRBJ2-1, with D possibly being TRBD2 (6 bases). The CDR3 is made up of 15 amino acids. CDR1 and CDR2 (germline): SNHLY, FYNNEI. Trimming pared 4 bases from V and 8 bases from J, leaving 18 bases between. CDR3 protein: CASSGGVRERYEQFF. In nucleotides, the CDR3 is TGTGCCAGCAGTGGGGGGGTCCGGGAAAGGTATGAGCAGTTCTTC.

The CDR3 is CASSSLAGGPLYEQYF. DNA for the CDR3: TGCGCCAGCAGCTCGCTAGCGGGAGGGCCTCTATACGAGCAGTACTTC. This chain joins TRBV5-1 and TRBJ2-5; TRBD2 matches at 12 bases. The J call may be incorrect, as the DNA end agrees better with TRBJ2-7. The CDR3 runs 16 residues. Germline loops: CDR1 SGHRS, CDR2 YFSETQ.

Concerning this clone itself: Other nucleotide sequences from this sample produce the same CDR3. The chain joins TRBV15 to TRBJ1-5; no clear D. The CDR3 loop spans 14 amino acids. V was shortened by 2 bases and J by 5 bases, with 10 bases between the two germline ends. Germline CDR1 and CDR2: LNHNV and YYDKDF (reference sequence). The CDR3 sequence: CATSRFAGYQPQHF. As DNA, the CDR3 is TGTGCCACCAGCAGATTTGCGGGGTATCAGCCCCAGCATTTT.